The 23 T cell receptor beta chains below all came from one sample that was sequenced in a study of blood T cell repertoires in COVID-19. Repertoires were generated with immunoSEQ multiplex PCR, while TCRdb's copy carries only in-frame clones and drops some. The repertoire holds 180,000 or so clones, with about four fifths as singletons. The sequencing sample was made of peripheral blood. These receptors all stem from a woman aged 70-85 years with acute or convalescent COVID-19.

The chain couples TRBV2 to TRBJ2-7, with 9 bases identical to TRBD1. J was trimmed by 3 bases and V by 3 bases; bases with no gene match: 12. The CDR3 length is 17 residues. Germline V gene sequence: CDR1 SNHLY, CDR2 FYNNEI. CDR3 in amino acids: CASSDLNRQGDLYEQYF. In nucleotides, the CDR3 is TGTGCCAGCAGTGACCTGAACAGACAGGGGGACCTCTACGAGCAGTACTTC.

The rearrangement joins TRBV5-5 to TRBJ2-2, with a tentative D call TRBD2 (6 bases). V was clipped by 1 base and J by 3 bases, with 10 bases between them. CDR1 and CDR2 from the germline V gene are SGHKS and YYEKEE (reference sequence). The CDR3 totals 15 residues. The CDR3 loop reads CASSLLSGDTGELFF. The CDR3 bases are TGTGCCAGCAGCTTGTTATCGGGAGACACCGGGGAGCTGTTTTTT.

The gene calls are TRBV28 and TRBJ2-5, with TRBD2 identical over 9 bases. CDR1 and CDR2 (germline): MDHEN, SYDVKM. The CDR3 has 15 amino acids. The V and J ends lost 8 bases and 4 bases, in that order; junction bases with no gene match: 11. DNA for the CDR3: TGTGCCAGCCGCCCCGCGGGGGGGCCTTTAGAGACCCAGTACTTC. Its translation: CASRPAGGPLETQYF.

This clone was detected only once. V usage is TRBV24-1 and J usage is TRBJ2-1; 8 nucleotides match TRBD2. This CDR3 contains 16 residues. Germline trimming cut 2 bases from V and 7 bases from J; bases unmatched to any gene: 9. Germline CDR1 KGHDR, CDR2 SFDVKD. This CDR3 reads CATSDSTSGVENEQFF. The DNA for the CDR3 is TGTGCCACCAGTGATTCAACTAGCGGAGTCGAAAATGAGCAGTTCTTC.

The chain links TRBV6-5 to TRBJ1-4; a possible D gene is TRBD1 (5 bases). There are 14 residues in the CDR3. The germline V gene encodes CDR1 MNHEY and CDR2 SVGAGI. The ends were cut back, 2 bases at V and 3 bases at J, with 7 bases in the middle. CDR3 residues: CASSYTGANEKLFF. The CDR3 bases are TGTGCCAGCAGTTACACGGGGGCTAATGAAAAACTGTTTTTT.

This clone was recorded once. The chain joins TRBV19 to TRBJ1-2; 9 nucleotides line up with TRBD1. After removal of 0 bases from V and 4 bases from J, the junction contained 6 bases not matched to a gene. Germline V gene lookup returns CDR1 LNHDA and CDR2 SQIVND (reference sequence). This CDR3 contains 16 residues. The CDR3 DNA reads as TGTGCCAGTAGTATAGAAGCATGGGGACAGGGCTATGGCTACACCTTC. Translation gives CASSIEAWGQGYGYTF.

This clone showed up just a few times. The CDR3, as DNA: TGTGCCAGCAGTCCTCGACAGGGTGGTGGCTACACCTTC. Amino acids: CASSPRQGGGYTF. V gene TRBV12-3 or TRBV12-4 combines with J gene TRBJ1-2; 7 nucleotides match TRBD1. The J segment lost 7 bases and the V segment lost 5 bases, leaving 7 bases of the junction unmatched. The CDR3 runs 13 residues.

This chain joins TRBV19 and TRBJ2-6; perhaps TRBD1 as D (5 bases). This CDR3 comprises 16 residues. CDR1 and CDR2 (germline): LNHDA, SQIVND (reference sequence). V was clipped by 3 bases and J by 3 bases, with 12 bases between them. The CDR3 protein is CASSISAGRGANVLTF. CDR3 bases: TGTGCCAGTAGTATTTCGGCAGGGCGTGGGGCCAACGTCCTGACTTTC.

In its sample, this clone was seen a few times. J is TRBJ1-3 and V is TRBV5-1; tentative D call: TRBD1 (6 bases). The CDR3 is 12 residues long. Trimming shortened V by 4 bases and J by 8 bases, and 10 bases separated the two germline ends. CDR1 SGHRS and CDR2 YFSETQ come from the germline V gene. The CDR3 region has the DNA TGCGCCAGCAGCCAACAGGGAGACACCATATATTTT. This sequence encodes CASSQQGDTIYF.

This rearrangement joins TRBV10-3 to TRBJ1-6; D possibly corresponds to TRBD1 (6 bases). V was trimmed by 8 bases and J by 7 bases, leaving 12 bases between them. Germline CDR1 reads ENHRY; CDR2 reads SYGVKD. The CDR3 has 13 residues. Written as DNA, the CDR3 is TGTGCCATCGGAACGGACAGCAATTCACCCCTCCACTTT. This codes for CAIGTDSNSPLHF.

This chain joins TRBV3-1 (or the pseudogene TRBV3-2) and TRBJ1-5; D is perhaps TRBD1 (5 bases). Trimming pared 5 bases from V and 0 bases from J, leaving 17 bases between. Per germline, CDR1 LGHDT and CDR2 YNNKEL (reference sequence). The CDR3 is 17 amino acids. CDR3 sequence (DNA): TGTGCCAGCAGCAACCGGGACGGGGGGTATAGCAATCAGCCCCAGCATTTT. Its translation is CASSNRDGGYSNQPQHF.

By share, this clone ranks as medium-sized (0.01 to 0.1%). The chain carries TRBV7-2 and TRBJ2-7; weak D call: TRBD1 (6 bases). Germline CDR1 is SGHTA and CDR2 is FQGNSA. CDR3 length equals 14 residues. Deletions cut 4 bases from V and 2 bases from J, with 12 bases between. The CDR3 spells CASSYRDGPYEQYF. The CDR3 DNA is TGTGCCAGCAGCTACAGGGACGGGCCCTACGAGCAGTACTTC.

The chain has TRBV5-4 and TRBJ1-1; 9 bases map to TRBD1. The CDR3 runs 15 residues. Germline CDR1 is SGHNT and CDR2 is YYREEE (reference sequence). V lost 0 bases to trimming and J lost 0 bases; unmatched junction nucleotides: 0. As DNA, the CDR3 is TGTGCCAGCAGCTTGGGGGACAGGGTGAACACTGAAGCTTTCTTT. Protein product: CASSLGDRVNTEAFF.

The chain has TRBV25-1 and TRBJ2-7, with D maybe TRBD2 (6 bases). Trimming left V 2 bases short and J 1 base short, with 9 bases between. Germline lookup yields CDR1 MGHDK and CDR2 SYGVNS. The CDR3 is 14 amino acids. The CDR3 coding sequence is TGTGCCAGCAGTGAAGCCCGGGGGTCCTACGAGCAGTACTTC. Its translation: CASSEARGSYEQYF.

This clone was recorded once. The chain joins TRBV2 to TRBJ1-5, with TRBD1 identical over 7 bases. J was trimmed by 6 bases and V by 4 bases; bases with no gene match: 9. From germline, CDR1 is SNHLY and CDR2 FYNNEI. The CDR3 length is 15 residues. The CDR3 DNA reads TGTGCCAGCAGTGGAAGAACAGGGGAGGTTCAGCCCCAGCATTTT. Translating it yields CASSGRTGEVQPQHF. Based on the CDR3 plus reference TRBV2 and TRBJ1-5, the full variable domain is EPEVTQTPSHQVTQMGQEVILRCVPISNHLYFYWYRQILGQKVEFLVSFYNNEISEKSEIFDDQFSVERPDGSNFTLKIRSTKLEDSAMYFCASSGRTGEVQPQHFGDGTRLSIL.

J is TRBJ1-2 and V is TRBV7-9; D perhaps matches TRBD1 (6 bases). The CDR3 loop spans 14 amino acids. From germline, CDR1 is SEHNR and CDR2 FQNEAQ (reference sequence). Trimming pared 1 base from V and 4 bases from J, leaving 10 bases between. CDR3 nucleotides: TGTGCCAGCAGCTTAGGGGGACAAGGCTATGGCTACACCTTC. Protein: CASSLGGQGYGYTF.

V usage is TRBV10-2 and J usage is TRBJ2-5, with D hard to call. V was cut by 4 bases and J by 1 base, with 7 bases left in between. Germline assignment: CDR1 WSHSY and CDR2 SAAADI. The CDR3 consists of 13 residues. The CDR3 bases are TGCGCCAGCAGTGTCGCGGTCCAAGAGACCCAGTACTTC. Its protein is CASSVAVQETQYF.

This rearrangement joins TRBV4-1 to TRBJ2-1; 14 nucleotides match TRBD2. The germline gives CDR1 MGHRA, CDR2 YSYEKL. The CDR3 has 17 amino acids. J lost 7 bases, V lost 2 bases, and 7 bases had no gene match. This chain's CDR3 is CASSQFGLAGGVNEQFF. The CDR3 DNA is TGCGCCAGCAGCCAATTCGGACTAGCGGGGGGTGTGAATGAGCAGTTCTTC.

This clone was recorded only once. This chain uses TRBV7-2 with TRBJ2-1; tentative D call: TRBD2 (6 bases). The CDR3 covers 15 residues. Germline V gene lookup returns CDR1 SGHTA and CDR2 FQGNSA. Trimming shortened V by 5 bases and J by 5 bases, and 16 bases separated the two germline ends. DNA of the CDR3: TGTGCCAGCAGCAACCCTCTAGCGACCGACAATGAGCAGTTCTTC. It encodes CASSNPLATDNEQFF.

The chain uses TRBV11-1 and TRBJ1-1; no clear D. The CDR3 spans 15 residues. The germline V and J ends were trimmed by 2 bases and 1 base, with 11 bases remaining between them. Germline V gene lookup returns CDR1 SGHAT and CDR2 FQDESV (reference sequence). The CDR3 nucleotides are TGTGCCAGCAGCTTAACTCTTAGCAGGAACACTGAAGCTTTCTTT. Protein sequence: CASSLTLSRNTEAFF. The full variable domain, with the rest looked up from reference TRBV11-1 and TRBJ1-1, is EAEVAQSPRYKITEKSQAVAFWCDPISGHATLYWYRQILGQGPELLVQFQDESVVDDSQLPKDRFSAERLKGVDSTLKIQPAELGDSAMYLCASSLTLSRNTEAFFGQGTRLTVV.

This chain links TRBV5-1 with TRBJ2-7; D is perhaps TRBD1 (5 bases). The CDR3 spans 13 residues. Trimming stripped 4 bases from V and 6 bases from J, with 14 bases between. Germline V gene sequence: CDR1 SGHRS, CDR2 YFSETQ. The CDR3 here is CASSDAGLVEQYF. The CDR3, as DNA: TGCGCCAGCAGCGATGCAGGGCTGGTCGAGCAGTACTTC.

The rearrangement joins TRBV7-9 to TRBJ2-1, with 9 bases that match TRBD2. Trimming cost V 5 bases and J 6 bases; bases outside gene matches: 20. This CDR3 has 19 residues. Germline-derived CDR1 and CDR2 are SEHNR and FQNEAQ (reference sequence). CDR3 nucleotides: TGTGCCAGCAGCCCCCGAGGGGCAGCGGGAGGAGTTGTCTCCAATGAGCAGTTCTTC. This codes for CASSPRGAAGGVVSNEQFF.

As to this clone: This CDR3 is also generated by other DNA sequences in the sample. The chain combines TRBV29-1 with TRBJ2-7, with 14 bases identical to TRBD2. CDR1 is SQVTM, CDR2 ANQGSEA, per germline. J lost 3 bases, V lost 3 bases, and 1 base had no gene match. The CDR3 extends over 14 amino acids. DNA of the CDR3: TGCAGCGTTGAGGGACTAGCGGGAGTCTACGAGCAGTACTTC. This sequence encodes CSVEGLAGVYEQYF.